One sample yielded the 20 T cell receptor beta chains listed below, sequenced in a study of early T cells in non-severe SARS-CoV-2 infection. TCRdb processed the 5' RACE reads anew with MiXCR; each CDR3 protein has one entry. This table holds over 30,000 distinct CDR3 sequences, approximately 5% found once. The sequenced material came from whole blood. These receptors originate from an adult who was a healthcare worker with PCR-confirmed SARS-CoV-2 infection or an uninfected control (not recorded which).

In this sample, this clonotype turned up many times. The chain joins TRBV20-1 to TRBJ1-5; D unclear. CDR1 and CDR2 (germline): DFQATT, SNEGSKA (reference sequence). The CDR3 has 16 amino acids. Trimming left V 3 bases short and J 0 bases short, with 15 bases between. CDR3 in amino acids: CSASNEDGYSNQPQHF. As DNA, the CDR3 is TGCAGTGCTAGTAACGAGGACGGTTATAGCAATCAGCCCCAGCATTTT.

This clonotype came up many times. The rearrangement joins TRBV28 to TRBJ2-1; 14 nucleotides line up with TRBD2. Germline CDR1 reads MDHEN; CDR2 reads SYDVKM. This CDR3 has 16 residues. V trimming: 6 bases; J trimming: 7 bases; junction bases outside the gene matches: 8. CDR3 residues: CASSAGLAGGRNEQFF. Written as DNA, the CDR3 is TGTGCCAGCAGCGCAGGACTAGCGGGGGGTAGGAATGAGCAGTTCTTC.

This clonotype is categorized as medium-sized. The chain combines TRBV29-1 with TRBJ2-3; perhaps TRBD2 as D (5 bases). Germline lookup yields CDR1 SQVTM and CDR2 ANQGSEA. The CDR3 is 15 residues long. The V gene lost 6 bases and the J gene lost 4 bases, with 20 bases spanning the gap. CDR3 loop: CSVDRLARVADTQYF. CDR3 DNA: TGCAGCGTGGACCGCCTAGCAAGGGTGGCAGATACGCAGTATTTT.

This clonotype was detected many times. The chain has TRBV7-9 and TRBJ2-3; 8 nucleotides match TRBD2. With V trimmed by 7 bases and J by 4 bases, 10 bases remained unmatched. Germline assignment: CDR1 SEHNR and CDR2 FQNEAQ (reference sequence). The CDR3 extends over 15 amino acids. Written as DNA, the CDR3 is TGTGCCAGCAACCCAGACCGGGGACTAGCAGATACGCAGTATTTT. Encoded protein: CASNPDRGLADTQYF. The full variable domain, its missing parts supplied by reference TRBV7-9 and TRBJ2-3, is DTGVSQNPRHKITKRGQNVTFRCDPISEHNRLYWYRQTLGQGPEFLTYFQNEAQLEKSRLLSDRFSAERPKGSFSTLEIQRTEQGDSAMYLCASNPDRGLADTQYFGPGTRLTVL.

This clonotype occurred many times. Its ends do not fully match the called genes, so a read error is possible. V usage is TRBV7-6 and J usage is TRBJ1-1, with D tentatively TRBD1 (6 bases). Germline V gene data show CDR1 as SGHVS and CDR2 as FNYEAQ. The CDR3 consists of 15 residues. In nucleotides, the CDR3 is TGTGCCGGCAGCTTAAAGGGAGGGGGAGAGGCTGAAGCTTTCTTT. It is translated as CAGSLKGGGEAEAFF.

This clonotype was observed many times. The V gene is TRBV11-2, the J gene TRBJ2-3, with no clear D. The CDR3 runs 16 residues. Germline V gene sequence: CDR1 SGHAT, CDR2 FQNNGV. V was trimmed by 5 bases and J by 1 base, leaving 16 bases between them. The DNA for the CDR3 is TGTGCCAGCAGCCCCTCGTTGTTGGGTGGCACAGATACGCAGTATTTT. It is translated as CASSPSLLGGTDTQYF. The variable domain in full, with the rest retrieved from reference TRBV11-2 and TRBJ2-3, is EAGVAQSPRYKIIEKRQSVAFWCNPISGHATLYWYQQILGQGPKLLIQFQNNGVVDDSQLPKDRFSAERLKGVDSTLKIQPAKLEDSAVYLCASSPSLLGGTDTQYFGPGTRLTVL.

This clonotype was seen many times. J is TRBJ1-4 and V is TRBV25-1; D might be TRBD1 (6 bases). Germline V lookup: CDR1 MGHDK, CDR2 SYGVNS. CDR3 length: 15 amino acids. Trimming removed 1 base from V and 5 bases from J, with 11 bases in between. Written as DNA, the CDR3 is TGTGCCAGCAGTGAATCGACCAGGGGCAATGAAAAACTGTTTTTT. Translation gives CASSESTRGNEKLFF.

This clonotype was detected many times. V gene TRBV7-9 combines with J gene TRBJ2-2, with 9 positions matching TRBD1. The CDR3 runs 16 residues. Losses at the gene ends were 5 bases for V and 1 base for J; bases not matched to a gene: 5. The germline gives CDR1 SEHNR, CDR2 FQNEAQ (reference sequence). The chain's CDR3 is CASSHRDRENTGELFF. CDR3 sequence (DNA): TGTGCCAGCAGCCACCGGGACAGGGAGAACACCGGGGAGCTGTTTTTT.

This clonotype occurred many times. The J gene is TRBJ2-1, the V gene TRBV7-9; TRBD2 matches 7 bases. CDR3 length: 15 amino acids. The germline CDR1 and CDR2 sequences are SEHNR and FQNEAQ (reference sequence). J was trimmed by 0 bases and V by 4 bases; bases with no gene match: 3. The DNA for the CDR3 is TGTGCCAGCAGCTCCCGGGGGGACTCCTACAATGAGCAGTTCTTC. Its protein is CASSSRGDSYNEQFF.

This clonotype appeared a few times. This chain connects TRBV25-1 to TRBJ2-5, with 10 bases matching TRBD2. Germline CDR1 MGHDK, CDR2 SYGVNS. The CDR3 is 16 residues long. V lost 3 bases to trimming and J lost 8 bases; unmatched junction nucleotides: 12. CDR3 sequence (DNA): TGTGCCAGCAGTGAGGCGCTAGCGGGGGCCGCGGGAACCCAGTACTTC. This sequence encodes CASSEALAGAAGTQYF.

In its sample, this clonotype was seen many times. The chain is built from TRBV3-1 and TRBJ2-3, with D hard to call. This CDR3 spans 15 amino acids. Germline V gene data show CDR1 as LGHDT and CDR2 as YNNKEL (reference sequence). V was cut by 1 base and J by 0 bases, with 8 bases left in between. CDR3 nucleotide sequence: TGTGCCAGCAGCCAAGGACTCTCTAGCACAGATACGCAGTATTTT. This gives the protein CASSQGLSSTDTQYF.

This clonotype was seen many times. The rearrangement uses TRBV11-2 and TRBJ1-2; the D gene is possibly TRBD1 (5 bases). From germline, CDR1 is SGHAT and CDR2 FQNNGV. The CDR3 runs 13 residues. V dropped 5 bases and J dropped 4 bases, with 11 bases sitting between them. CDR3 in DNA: TGTGCCAGCAGCGTCGGACAAACCTATGGCTACACCTTC. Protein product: CASSVGQTYGYTF. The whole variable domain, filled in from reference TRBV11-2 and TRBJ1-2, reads EAGVAQSPRYKIIEKRQSVAFWCNPISGHATLYWYQQILGQGPKLLIQFQNNGVVDDSQLPKDRFSAERLKGVDSTLKIQPAKLEDSAVYLCASSVGQTYGYTFGSGTRLTVV.

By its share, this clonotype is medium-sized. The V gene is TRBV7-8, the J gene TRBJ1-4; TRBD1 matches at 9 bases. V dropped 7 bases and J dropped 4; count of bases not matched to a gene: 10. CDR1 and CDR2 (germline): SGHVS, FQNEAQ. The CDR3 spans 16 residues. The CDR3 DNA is TGTGCCAGCACCCTCCTGCCGGGACAGGGTAATGAAAAACTGTTTTTT. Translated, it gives CASTLLPGQGNEKLFF.

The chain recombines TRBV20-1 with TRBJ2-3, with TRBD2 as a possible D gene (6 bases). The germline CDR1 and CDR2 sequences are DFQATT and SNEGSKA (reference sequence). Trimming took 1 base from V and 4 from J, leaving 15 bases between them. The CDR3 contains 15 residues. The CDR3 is CSARVNGGPADTQYF. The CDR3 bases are TGCAGTGCTAGAGTTAACGGGGGTCCGGCAGATACGCAGTATTTT.

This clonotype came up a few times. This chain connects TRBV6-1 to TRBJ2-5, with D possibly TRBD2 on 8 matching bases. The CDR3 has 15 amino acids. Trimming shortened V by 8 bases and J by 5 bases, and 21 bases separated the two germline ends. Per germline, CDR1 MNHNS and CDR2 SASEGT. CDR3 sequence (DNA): TGTGCCAGCTCCCCGGGAGGGGGCCGATTGGAGACCCAGTACTTC. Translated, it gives CASSPGGGRLETQYF.

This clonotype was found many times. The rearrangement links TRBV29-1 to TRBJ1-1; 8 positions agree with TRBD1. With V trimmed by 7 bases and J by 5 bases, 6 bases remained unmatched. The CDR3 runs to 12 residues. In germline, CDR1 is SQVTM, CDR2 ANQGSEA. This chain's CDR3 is CSARTGRTEAFF. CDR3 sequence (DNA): TGCAGCGCCCGGACAGGGAGGACTGAAGCTTTCTTT.

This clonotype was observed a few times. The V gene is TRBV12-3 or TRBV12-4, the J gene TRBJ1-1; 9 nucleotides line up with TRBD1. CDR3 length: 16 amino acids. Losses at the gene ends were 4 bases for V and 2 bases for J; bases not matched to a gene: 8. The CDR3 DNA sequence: TGTGCCAGCAGTTCCATCCCGGGACAGGGAAACACTGAAGCTTTCTTT. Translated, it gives CASSSIPGQGNTEAFF.

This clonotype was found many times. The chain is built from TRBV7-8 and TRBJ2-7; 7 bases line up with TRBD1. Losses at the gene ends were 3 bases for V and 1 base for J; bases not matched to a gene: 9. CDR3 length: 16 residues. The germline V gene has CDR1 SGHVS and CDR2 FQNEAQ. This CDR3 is CASSLSRDSYSYEQYF. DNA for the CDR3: TGTGCCAGCAGCTTGAGCCGGGACAGCTATTCCTACGAGCAGTACTTC.

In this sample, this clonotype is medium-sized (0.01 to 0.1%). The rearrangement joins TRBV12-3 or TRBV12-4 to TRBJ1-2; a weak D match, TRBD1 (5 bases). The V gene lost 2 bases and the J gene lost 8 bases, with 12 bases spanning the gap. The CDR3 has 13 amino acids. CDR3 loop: CASSLWGVGGYTF. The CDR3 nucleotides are TGTGCCAGCAGTTTATGGGGGGTTGGGGGCTACACCTTC.

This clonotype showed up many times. DNA for the CDR3: TGTGCCAGCAGTGAAGACAGGGGGAACAAAAACATTCAGTACTTC. Its protein is CASSEDRGNKNIQYF. The gene calls are TRBV2 and TRBJ2-4, with 8 nucleotides matching TRBD1. Germline CDR1 is SNHLY and CDR2 is FYNNEI. The J segment lost 3 bases and the V segment lost 1 base, leaving 2 bases of the junction unmatched. This CDR3 region has 15 residues.